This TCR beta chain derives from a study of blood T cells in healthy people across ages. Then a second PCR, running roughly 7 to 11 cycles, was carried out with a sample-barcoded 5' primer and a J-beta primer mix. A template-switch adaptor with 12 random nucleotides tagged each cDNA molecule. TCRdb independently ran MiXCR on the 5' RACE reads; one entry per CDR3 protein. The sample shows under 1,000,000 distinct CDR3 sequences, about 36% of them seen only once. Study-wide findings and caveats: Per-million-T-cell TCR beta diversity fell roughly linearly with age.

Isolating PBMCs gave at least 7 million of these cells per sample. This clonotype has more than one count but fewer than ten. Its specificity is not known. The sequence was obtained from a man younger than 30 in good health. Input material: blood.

The CDR3 DNA reads as TGCAGTGCCCAAGGGGGGGCAGATACGCAGTATTTT. It encodes CSAQGGADTQYF. V and J are TRBV20-1 and TRBJ2-3; possible D gene TRBD2, 7 bases. Germline loops: CDR1 DFQATT, CDR2 SNEGSKA (reference sequence). V was pared by 6 bases and J by 4 bases, with 11 bases between. This CDR3 is 12 amino acids long.